What follows is one T cell receptor beta chain and its context. Its cognate antigen has yet to be identified. Base qualities are missing; no much larger clone stands one base away. These data come from a study of cytomegalovirus exposure and HLA in healthy donors (dated 2017 in TCRdb). A note on the overall study: An earlier analysis of roughly 570 of the donors reported 276 Gb of sequence data and 95 million to 120 million unique TCR beta sequences obtained from roughly 170 million T cells. High-throughput TCR immunosequencing, statistical association of individual TCRs with disease status, and machine learning were combined to predict cytomegalovirus infection status. Typing coverage differed by locus: A, B, C, DRB1 and DQB1 were typed in roughly 620-630 donors, DQA1 in approximately 520, DPA1 in 600 to 610, and DPB1 in 472. Class I and class II HLA loci were covered by the typing at four-digit resolution. Approximately 310 gigabases of sequencing data and around 80 million unique TCR sequences made up an early release that covered about 640 HLA-typed donors. The study aimed to test whether cataloging public T cell receptors could reveal signatures of past pathogen exposure. Alongside the repertoire data, information on donor age, sex, ethnicity and CMV serostatus was compiled. Rather than drawing on any new phenotypic data, the later analysis identified candidate immune exposures from TCR beta sequences and the way those sequences occurred across donors. An earlier analysis of 587 of the donors applied high-throughput TCR beta sequencing to assess whether each TCR beta V gene segment acted as functional or pseudogenic. In a later genetic analysis, genome-wide SNP genotypes for about 55% of the roughly 700 donors were used, and that subset was treated as a discovery cohort. Among roughly 400 genotyped donors of the cohort, an average of around 240,000 unique TCR beta nucleotide sequences were sequenced per donor, around a sixth of them non-productive. The study profiled the T cell repertoires of under 700 subjects by immunosequencing and related them to cytomegalovirus serostatus. In addition to the first cohort of roughly 700 subjects, a separate validation cohort of 130 or so different subjects was used. To study patterns of TCR occurrence, a later analysis re-analyzed previously published TCR beta repertoires from several hundred donors and added high-resolution HLA genotyping. All discovery cohort repertoires had been generated on a single sequencing platform. Among the roughly 370 genotyped donors, about 83% belonged to the genetic ancestry cluster associated with self-reported Caucasian donors. Several DR-DQ haplotypes were treated as single units for association and clustering because of strong linkage in the cohort.

Findings and caveats that apply to the study as a whole: According to the authors, the approach could potentially be generalized to other disease states and immunological phenotypes. At a false discovery rate of 0.05, a later analysis linked approximately 18,000 TCR beta sequences to specific HLA alleles. In a later analysis, HLA-associated TCR beta chains were found to be more clonally expanded and to have lower generation probabilities than equally common non-associated chains. Linkage disequilibrium might explain the correlated functional status among segregating V segments, but an unknown experimental factor could not be ruled out. Because HLA typing was missing for some donors at each locus, association tests included only the typed subset. A later genetic analysis reported fewer N-insertions in productive TCRs among donors in an Asian-associated ancestry cluster than the roughly 700-donor mean. V-gene and J-gene trimming of TCR beta chains was associated with a missense DCLRE1C variant in a later genetic analysis, and the association was replicated in an independent cohort. Across donors, most TCR sequences were observed very rarely, whereas some public TCRs were present in many individuals. The presence/absence analyses assumed that sequencing depth was roughly uniform across donors, and that assumption may not be true. For the cohort, immune exposure information was limited to CMV serostatus. A further reported finding was that TCR beta sequences accurately predicted the HLA-A and HLA-B alleles for most subjects in the first cohort. The study gave a list of some 150 TCR beta chains associated with cytomegalovirus. The classifier was reported to diagnose cytomegalovirus status with high specificity and sensitivity in both the original cohort and the validation cohort. Assigning TCR associations to individual alleles was difficult when HLA alleles, especially DR and DQ, strongly co-occurred. In vitro tests confirmed that three of the cytomegalovirus-associated TCR beta chains recognize cytomegalovirus antigens. A group of highly shared sequence variants was considered likely to be a technical artifact of the sequencing pipeline. The earlier analysis of 587 of the donors excluded roughly 17 rarely observed V segments, including chromosome 9 orphons, because counts were too low. In an earlier analysis of under 600 of the donors, most TCR beta V segments were observed in productive rearrangements about 87% or about 30% of the time, broadly matching IMGT annotations. A later analysis found that TCR association rates varied across HLA loci, with DRB1 alleles showing the most associated TCRs and HLA-C alleles the fewest. In this cohort, only TCR beta chains were sequenced, and detectable features were limited by the absence of alpha or paired-chain data. A later analysis reported that several top co-occurrence clusters appeared linked to parvovirus B19, influenza, CMV and Epstein-Barr virus. Most CMV-associated TCR beta chains appeared to be HLA-restricted in a later analysis, and the HLA associations seemed to be driven largely by CMV exposure.

The cohort comprised some 680 healthy bone marrow donors. At the time of sampling, all cohort members were nominally healthy, though unrecorded immune exposures were likely present. Of the approximately 620 cohort members, 289 had a positive CMV serostatus and approximately 400 had a negative one, while no CMV serostatus was recorded for the donor. Every donor gave a peripheral blood sample, and the peripheral blood mononuclear cells from that sample were used for TCR beta sequencing. Genomic DNA extraction from the blood cell samples was performed with the Qiagen DNeasy Blood Extraction Kit. The library came from the immunoSEQ multiplex PCR assay. A mixture of 60 forward primers for TCR Vbeta segments and 13 reverse primers for TCR Jbeta segments was used in the multiplex PCR. A multiplex PCR assay on genomic DNA amplified the CDR3 region of rearranged TCR beta genes. On the Illumina HiSeq System, the amplified TCR beta libraries were sequenced as 87-base-pair reads. Per the authors' processing: Across the 700 or so repertoires, a later analysis counted 60 million to 90 million unique TCR beta chains, around 11 million of which were shared by at least two donors. To remove PCR and sequencing errors, raw reads were error-corrected and collapsed into unique sequences using a nearest-neighbor algorithm that merged closely related sequences. To assign V, D and J gene segments, CDR3 sequences were aligned to IMGT reference sequences. Each retained sequence needed at least a six-nucleotide match to both a V gene segment and a J gene segment. Rearrangements were classified as productive when the CDR3 lacked stop codons and remained in frame with V and J, and all other rearrangements were classified as non-productive. CDR3 was defined by IMGT convention, running from the second conserved V-encoded cysteine to the conserved J-encoded phenylalanine. The earlier analysis of more than 450 of the donors excluded sequences that lacked an unambiguous match to a single V gene segment. An earlier analysis of 500 to 600 of the donors classified V segments as functional when productive rearrangements were above 56.7% and as segregating when the standard deviation between donors was above 5%. A statistical classification framework was built to diagnose cytomegalovirus status from the catalog of TCR beta chain sequences. A later analysis assigned V and J genes by comparing TCR nucleotide sequences with IMGT/GENE-DB human TR gene sequences. In a later analysis, CDR3 sequences and most-parsimonious VDJ recombination scenarios were assigned using the TCRdist pipeline. In a later analysis, each TCR beta chain was defined by its CDR3 amino acid sequence together with its V-gene family, and reads without a unique V-gene family were excluded. A later analysis removed 500 to 600 highly shared, low-generation-probability nucleotide sequences to deal with suspected cross-contamination and a sequencing artifact. In a later analysis, a clonal expansion index was calculated for each public chain from normalized within-repertoire ranks of inferred template counts. In a later analysis, generation probabilities were computed using a VDJ recombination model fitted to out-of-frame rearrangements, and the results were checked against IGoR. In a later analysis, hypergeometric tests were used to score TCR-TCR, TCR-HLA and TCR-CMV co-occurrence, with a repertoire-size bias correction applied to TCR pairs. To estimate false discovery rates, a later analysis permuted the HLA or CMV assignments 20 times. In a later analysis, co-occurring TCRs were grouped using DBSCAN, with TCRdist sequence similarity added in when clustering inside HLA-allele-positive subsets. Repertoires with fewer than 30,000 or more than 120,000 public chains, plus five repertoires with anomalous nucleotide sharing, were excluded from co-occurrence clustering. TCRdb retrieved this table from immuneACCESS and kept in-frame rearrangements only. Not all clones are present; in checked studies, unresolved V genes account for under half, and no reason is known for the remainder. For V, J and clone size, that table is used; D and trimming come from the DNA. The table for this sample lists fewer than 180,000 clones; about 76% of them were counted only once. 3% to 4% of the sample goes to the ten largest clones.

The TCR sequence derives from a human donor in good health. The sample taken for sequencing was PBMCs.

The nucleotide sequence is TGTGCCAGTACCATTTTCTTGGGTAGCGGCACAGATACGCAGTATTTT. The translation is CASTIFLGSGTDTQYF. The chain uses TRBV19 and TRBJ2-3, with a tentative D gene TRBD2 over 5 matching bases. Including the terminal cysteine and phenylalanine, the CDR3 comprises 16 residues. Of the read, only the CDR3 DNA is kept; its 48 bases are in frame from base 1. V and J lose 7 bases and 1 base, and a span of 18 bases separates them. The germline V gene (reference sequence) yields LNHDA for CDR1 and SQIVND for CDR2.